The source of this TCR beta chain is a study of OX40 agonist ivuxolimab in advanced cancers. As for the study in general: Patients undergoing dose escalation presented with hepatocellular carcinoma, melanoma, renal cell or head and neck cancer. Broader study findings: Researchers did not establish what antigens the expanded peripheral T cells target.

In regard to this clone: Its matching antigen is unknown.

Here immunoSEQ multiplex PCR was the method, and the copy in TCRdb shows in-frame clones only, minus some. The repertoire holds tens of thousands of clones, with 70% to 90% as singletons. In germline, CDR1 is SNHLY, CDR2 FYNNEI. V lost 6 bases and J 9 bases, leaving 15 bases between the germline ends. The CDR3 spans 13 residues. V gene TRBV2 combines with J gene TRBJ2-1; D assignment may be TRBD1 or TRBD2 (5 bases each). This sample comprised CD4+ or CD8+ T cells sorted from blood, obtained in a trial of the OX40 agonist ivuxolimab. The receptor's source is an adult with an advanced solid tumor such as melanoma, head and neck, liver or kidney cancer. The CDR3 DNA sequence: TGTGCCAGCAGCCTCGGGGCCCTCGGTGAGCAGTTCTTC. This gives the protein CASSLGALGEQFF.